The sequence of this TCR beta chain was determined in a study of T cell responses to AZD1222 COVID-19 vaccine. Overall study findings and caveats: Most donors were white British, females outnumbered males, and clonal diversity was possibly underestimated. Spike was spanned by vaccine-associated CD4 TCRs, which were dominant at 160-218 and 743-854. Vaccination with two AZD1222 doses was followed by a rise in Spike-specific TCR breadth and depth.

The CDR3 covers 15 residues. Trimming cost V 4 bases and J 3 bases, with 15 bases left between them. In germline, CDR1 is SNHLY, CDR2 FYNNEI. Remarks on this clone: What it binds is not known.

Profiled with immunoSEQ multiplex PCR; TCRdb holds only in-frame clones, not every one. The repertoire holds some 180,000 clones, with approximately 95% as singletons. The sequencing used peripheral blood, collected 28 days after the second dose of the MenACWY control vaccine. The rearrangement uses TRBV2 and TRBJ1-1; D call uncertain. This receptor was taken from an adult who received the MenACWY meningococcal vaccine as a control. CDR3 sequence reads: CASSGRQPVYTEAFF. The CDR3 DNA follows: TGTGCCAGCAGTGGACGACAACCTGTGTACACTGAAGCTTTCTTT. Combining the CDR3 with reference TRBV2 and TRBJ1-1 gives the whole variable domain EPEVTQTPSHQVTQMGQEVILRCVPISNHLYFYWYRQILGQKVEFLVSFYNNEISEKSEIFDDQFSVERPDGSNFTLKIRSTKLEDSAMYFCASSGRQPVYTEAFFGQGTRLTVV.